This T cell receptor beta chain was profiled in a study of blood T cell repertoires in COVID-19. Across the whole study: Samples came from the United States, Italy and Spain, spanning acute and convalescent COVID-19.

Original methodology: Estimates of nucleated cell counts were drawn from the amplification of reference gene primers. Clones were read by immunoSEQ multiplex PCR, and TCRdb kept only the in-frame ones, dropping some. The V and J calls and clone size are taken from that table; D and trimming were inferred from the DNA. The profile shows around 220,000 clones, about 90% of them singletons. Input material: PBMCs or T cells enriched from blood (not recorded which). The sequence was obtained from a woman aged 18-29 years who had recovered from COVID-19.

CDR3 sequence reads: CASGETGSTEAFF. The CDR3, as DNA: TGTGCCAGCGGAGAGACAGGGTCAACTGAAGCTTTCTTT. The chain is built from TRBV28 and TRBJ1-1, with 7 positions matching TRBD1. Germline values: CDR1 MDHEN, CDR2 SYDVKM. The CDR3 consists of 13 residues. Trimming at V came to 8 bases and at J to 5 bases, leaving 8 bases not matched to a gene. Filled out from reference TRBV28 and TRBJ1-1, the complete variable domain reads DVKVTQSSRYLVKRTGEKVFLECVQDMDHENMFWYRQDPGLGLRLIYFSYDVKMKEKGDIPEGYSVSREKKERFSLILESASTNQTSMYLCASGETGSTEAFFGQGTRLTVV.